The clone carrying this TCR beta chain has just a few counts. Its target is unknown. This sample stems from a study of early T cells in non-severe SARS-CoV-2 infection. Study details: RNA in bulk from unsorted whole blood was sequenced, and chains were unpaired.

General study points: Database matching using VDJdb favored anti-spike CD8 responses, with private and CD4 specificities left missing.

Unique molecular identifier tags were affixed to discrete cDNA molecules. TCRdb itself ran the 5' RACE reads through MiXCR, one entry per CDR3 protein. The table has 75,000 to 80,000 distinct CDR3 sequences, about 11% seen once; the top ten hold 12%. Germline loops: CDR1 LNHDA, CDR2 SQIVND (reference sequence). Unmatched junction bases numbered 0, after V lost 4 bases and J lost 5 bases. The CDR3 contains 13 residues. The receptor's source is an adult who was a healthcare worker with PCR-confirmed SARS-CoV-2 infection or an uninfected control (not recorded which). The V gene is TRBV19, the J gene TRBJ1-2; 11 bases are shared with TRBD1. The sequencing used whole blood, collected at baseline. CDR3 residues: CASSRDRGYGYTF. CDR3 sequence (DNA): TGTGCCAGTAGTAGGGACAGGGGGTATGGCTACACCTTC.